These 27 T cell receptor beta chains came from one sample sequenced in a study of blood T cells in healthy people across ages. The use of a sample-barcoded 5' primer and a J-beta primer mix characterized a second PCR of roughly 6 to 11 cycles. TCRdb reanalysed the 5' RACE reads using MiXCR and keeps one entry per CDR3 protein. The sample has roughly 1.5 million distinct CDR3 sequences; around 40% are singletons. Input material: blood. The receptors were sampled from a young woman in good health.

J is TRBJ2-7 and V is TRBV11-2; 11 positions agree with TRBD2. V trimming: 9 bases; J trimming: 7 bases; junction bases outside the gene matches: 8. The germline V gene encodes CDR1 SGHAT and CDR2 FQNNGV. The CDR3 length is 13 residues. In DNA, the CDR3 is TGTGCCAGTGTACTAGCGGGAGACAATGAGCAGTACTTC. It yields the protein CASVLAGDNEQYF. The full variable domain, rest sourced from reference TRBV11-2 and TRBJ2-7, is EAGVAQSPRYKIIEKRQSVAFWCNPISGHATLYWYQQILGQGPKLLIQFQNNGVVDDSQLPKDRFSAERLKGVDSTLKIQPAKLEDSAVYLCASVLAGDNEQYFGPGTRLTVT.

The genes are TRBV2 and TRBJ1-2, with a weak D call TRBD1 (5 bases). This CDR3 has 16 residues. V was trimmed by 1 base and J by 5 bases, leaving 17 bases between them. Germline V gene sequence: CDR1 SNHLY, CDR2 FYNNEI. The CDR3: CASSEVEPGFYYGYTF. DNA of the CDR3: TGTGCCAGCAGTGAAGTGGAACCAGGGTTCTATTATGGCTACACCTTC.

The CDR3: CASSFHQGRLSYEQFF. CDR3 nucleotide sequence: TGTGCCAGCAGTTTTCATCAGGGGCGCCTGTCCTACGAGCAGTTCTTC. The rearrangement links TRBV5-4 to TRBJ2-1; weak D call: TRBD1 (6 bases). V lost 5 bases and J 10 bases, leaving 25 bases between the germline ends. Germline V lookup: CDR1 SGHNT, CDR2 YYREEE (reference sequence). CDR3 size: 16 residues.

The chain uses TRBV5-1 and TRBJ2-2; TRBD2 matches at 7 bases. Unmatched junction bases numbered 4, after V lost 1 base and J lost 1 base. Germline V CDR1 and CDR2: SGHRS, YFSETQ. This CDR3 region has 16 residues. CDR3 region: CASSLKGGRNTGELFF. The CDR3 DNA is TGCGCCAGCAGCTTGAAGGGCGGGAGGAACACCGGGGAGCTGTTTTTT.

The V call is TRBV7-2, the J call TRBJ2-3, with D possibly matching TRBD2 (5 bases). In germline, CDR1 is SGHTA, CDR2 FQGNSA. V was cut by 5 bases and J by 2 bases, with 14 bases left in between. The length of the CDR3 is 15 residues. The CDR3 sequence is CASSPTGVYTDTQYF. CDR3 DNA sequence: TGTGCCAGCAGCCCCACCGGGGTCTACACAGATACGCAGTATTTT.

This rearrangement joins TRBV30 to TRBJ2-1, with D possibly being TRBD1 (5 bases). V shed 4 bases and J shed 6 bases, with 10 bases lying between them. This CDR3 contains 12 residues. The germline gives CDR1 GTSNPN, CDR2 SVGIG (reference sequence). The CDR3 reads CAWNPGFNEQFF. The CDR3, as DNA: TGTGCCTGGAATCCAGGGTTCAATGAGCAGTTCTTC.

This clonotype occurred a few times. V gene TRBV5-1 combines with J gene TRBJ1-1, with no clear D. Trimming cost V 3 bases and J 12 bases, with 24 bases left between them. This CDR3 spans 15 amino acids. CDR1 and CDR2 from the germline V gene are SGHRS and YFSETQ. The CDR3 loop reads CASSSANPDRAGSFF. CDR3 bases: TGCGCCAGCAGCTCCGCGAACCCAGACCGGGCAGGTTCTTTCTTT.

The rearrangement uses TRBV6-1 and TRBJ2-7; D call uncertain. This CDR3 comprises 13 residues. Per the germline V gene, CDR1 is MNHNS and CDR2 is SASEGT. CDR3: CAYGPPGSYEQYF. The CDR3 DNA sequence: TGTGCTTACGGTCCCCCCGGCTCCTACGAGCAGTACTTC.

The chain uses TRBV27 and TRBJ2-7; 9 bases are shared with TRBD1. J lost 3 bases, V lost 7 bases, and 10 bases had no gene match. This CDR3 has 15 residues. CDR1 MNHEY and CDR2 SMNVEV come from the germline V gene (reference sequence). The CDR3 here is CASNPSGTGFYEQYF. The CDR3 region has the DNA TGTGCCAGCAACCCCTCCGGGACAGGGTTCTACGAGCAGTACTTC.

This clonotype was seen a handful of times. This chain links TRBV28 with TRBJ2-7; TRBD1 or TRBD2 may be the D gene (5 bases each). Germline CDR1 is MDHEN and CDR2 is SYDVKM. The CDR3 sequence is 14 residues long. V dropped 2 bases and J dropped 6 bases, with 14 bases sitting between them. The CDR3 nucleotides are TGTGCCAGCAGTTTAAGGCAGGGAGTTTCCGAGCAGTACTTC. Its translation is CASSLRQGVSEQYF.

This clonotype was detected a few times. This chain links TRBV29-1 with TRBJ2-1; 7 bases agree with TRBD1. Germline V gene data show CDR1 as SQVTM and CDR2 as ANQGSEA. The CDR3 length is 12 residues. The V gene end was trimmed by 1 base and the J gene end by 9 bases; junction bases not matched to a gene: 3. CDR3 loop: CSVEGQGAEQFF. The DNA for the CDR3 is TGCAGCGTTGAAGGACAGGGAGCTGAGCAGTTCTTC.

This clonotype showed up just a few times. The rearrangement joins TRBV27 to TRBJ2-1; D call uncertain. CDR1 and CDR2 from the germline V gene are MNHEY and SMNVEV (reference sequence). The V and J ends lost 2 bases and 2 bases respectively, with 13 bases between them. CDR3 length: 16 amino acids. In nucleotides, the CDR3 is TGTGCCAGCAGTTTAGTACGGAGTGGGGCCTACAATGAGCAGTTCTTC. Protein: CASSLVRSGAYNEQFF.

The chain has TRBV12-3 or TRBV12-4 and TRBJ2-1; 8 bases match TRBD2. Germline trimming cut 7 bases from V and 10 bases from J; bases unmatched to any gene: 6. The CDR3 loop spans 12 amino acids. CDR3 bases: TGTGCCAGCAAAGATGGCGGGAGGGAGCAGTTCTTC. This sequence encodes CASKDGGREQFF.

The V and J genes are TRBV29-1 and TRBJ2-3, with 11 nucleotides matching TRBD2. V shed 8 bases and J 2 bases; nucleotides not matched to a gene: 3. Germline CDR1 reads SQVTM; CDR2 reads ANQGSEA. The CDR3 covers 13 residues. The CDR3 coding sequence is TGCAGCAGTAGCGGGAGGGCCACAGATACGCAGTATTTT. Translation: CSSSGRATDTQYF.

This clonotype was counted only a few times. The rearrangement joins TRBV3-1 to TRBJ1-5; 12 positions match TRBD1. J was trimmed by 5 bases and V by 5 bases; bases with no gene match: 1. Germline V CDR1 and CDR2: LGHDT, YNNKEL (reference sequence). The CDR3 extends over 14 amino acids. The CDR3: CASSGTGGDQPQHF. The CDR3 DNA sequence: TGTGCCAGCAGCGGGACAGGGGGCGATCAGCCCCAGCATTTT. Supplemented by reference TRBV3-1 and TRBJ1-5, the full variable domain reads DTAVSQTPKYLVTQMGNDKSIKCEQNLGHDTMYWYKQDSKKFLKIMFSYNNKELIINETVPNRFSPKSPDKAHLNLHINSLELGDSAVYFCASSGTGGDQPQHFGDGTRLSIL.

This clonotype was observed once. The chain carries TRBV20-1 and TRBJ2-3, with 11 bases lining up with TRBD1. Trimming took 3 bases from V and 4 from J; bases not matched to a gene: 9. The CDR3 totals 16 residues. Per the germline V gene, CDR1 is DFQATT and CDR2 is SNEGSKA (reference sequence). CDR3 nucleotides: TGCAGTGCTAGCGTTGTCCCGGGACAGGGGGCAGATACGCAGTATTTT. Translation: CSASVVPGQGADTQYF.

The J gene is TRBJ2-4, the V gene TRBV4-3; perhaps TRBD1 as D (6 bases). The CDR3 has 15 residues. The V gene's germline CDR1 is LGHNA and CDR2 YSLEER. V was trimmed by 0 bases and J by 13 bases, leaving 19 bases between them. The CDR3 coding sequence is TGCGCCAGCAGCCAAGAATATGGGTGGGCAGGGGAGCAGTACTTC. It translates to CASSQEYGWAGEQYF.

The chain is built from TRBV24-1 and TRBJ2-1; D uncertain. Germline V gene sequence: CDR1 KGHDR, CDR2 SFDVKD. Between the trimmed V and J ends, which lost 6 bases and 3 bases, there was a span of 8 bases. The CDR3 loop spans 13 amino acids. The CDR3 region is CATSRGVYNEQFF. The CDR3 DNA sequence: TGTGCCACCAGTCGTGGAGTCTACAATGAGCAGTTCTTC.

This clonotype was seen only a few times. The chain carries TRBV28 and TRBJ1-2; D might be TRBD1 (6 bases). The germline CDR1 and CDR2 sequences are MDHEN and SYDVKM. This CDR3 comprises 14 residues. Between the trimmed V and J ends, which lost 6 bases and 4 bases, there was a span of 15 bases. CDR3 nucleotide sequence: TGTGCCAGCAGACGCCAGACAGGCTCCTATGGCTACACCTTC. It yields the protein CASRRQTGSYGYTF.

The chain carries TRBV20-1 and TRBJ2-1; a possible D gene is TRBD2 (5 bases). Trimming pared 2 bases from V and 7 bases from J, leaving 21 bases between. The CDR3 runs 16 residues. From germline, CDR1 is DFQATT and CDR2 SNEGSKA (reference sequence). CDR3 coding DNA: TGCAGTGCTAGACGGTTCCGGGAAGGGAGAGTAAATGAGCAGTTCTTC. Translation: CSARRFREGRVNEQFF.

The chain is built from TRBV7-6 and TRBJ1-4, with D perhaps TRBD1 (5 bases). This CDR3 has 16 residues. Trimming pared 3 bases from V and 3 bases from J, leaving 14 bases between. Germline V gene data show CDR1 as SGHVS and CDR2 as FNYEAQ. CDR3 DNA sequence: TGTGCCAGCAGCTTTGGAGCTGGGGCCGCTAATGAAAAACTGTTTTTT. It yields the protein CASSFGAGAANEKLFF.

The J gene is TRBJ1-1, the V gene TRBV6-6, with 7 nucleotides matching TRBD1. The CDR3 has 13 amino acids. Germline V gives CDR1 MNHNY, CDR2 SVGAGI (reference sequence). After removal of 6 bases from V and 7 bases from J, the junction contained 8 bases not matched to a gene. CDR3 nucleotide sequence: TGTGCCAGCAGCCCCACAGGGGTAGGTGAAGCTTTCTTT. This sequence encodes CASSPTGVGEAFF.

This clonotype was picked up one time. The gene calls are TRBV4-3 and TRBJ2-2, with D possibly being TRBD1 or TRBD2 (7 bases each). Germline values: CDR1 LGHNA, CDR2 YSLEER. The CDR3 sequence is 20 residues long. Trimming removed 5 bases at V and 6 bases at J, with 31 bases between. CDR3 protein: CASSAGARGFVTSSAGELFF. In nucleotides, the CDR3 is TGCGCCAGCAGCGCAGGGGCCAGGGGGTTCGTGACTAGCTCCGCCGGGGAGCTGTTTTTT.

This clonotype was counted between two and nine times. The chain links TRBV7-6 to TRBJ1-2; TRBD1 might be the D (6 bases). V was cut by 4 bases and J by 6 bases, with 21 bases left in between. The germline V gene encodes CDR1 SGHVS and CDR2 FNYEAQ. The CDR3 runs 16 residues. The DNA of the CDR3 is TGTGCCAGCAGCTCCAAGAGTGGGGGCGGTCGCGATGGCTACACCTTC. Translating it yields CASSSKSGGGRDGYTF.

This clonotype was seen a few times. V gene TRBV3-1 combines with J gene TRBJ2-2; D gene unclear. The CDR3 is 15 amino acids. Germline V gene lookup returns CDR1 LGHDT and CDR2 YNNKEL (reference sequence). V lost 1 base and J lost 1, with 7 bases in between. CDR3 region: CASSQVAVNTGELFF. The CDR3 DNA sequence: TGTGCCAGCAGCCAAGTGGCGGTGAACACCGGGGAGCTGTTTTTT.

The chain combines TRBV6-1 with TRBJ2-5, with unresolved D. Trimming took 4 bases from V and 0 from J, leaving 12 bases between them. The CDR3 spans 15 residues. CDR1 MNHNS and CDR2 SASEGT come from the germline V gene. The CDR3 sequence is CASSVGFGYQETQYF. The CDR3 bases are TGTGCCAGCAGTGTAGGTTTTGGGTACCAAGAGACCCAGTACTTC.

This clonotype came up a few times. The rearrangement links TRBV7-2 to TRBJ1-6; no definite D call. This CDR3 spans 15 amino acids. V lost 5 bases to trimming and J lost 1 base, with 9 bases between them. Looked up from germline, CDR1 is SGHTA and CDR2 is FQGNSA. The CDR3 coding sequence is TGTGCCAGCAGCCAAACGGTTTCCTATAATTCACCCCTCCACTTT. It encodes CASSQTVSYNSPLHF.